The entry below describes one TCR beta chain. These data are taken from a study of OX40 agonist ivuxolimab in advanced cancers. Study context: Patients undergoing dose escalation presented with hepatocellular carcinoma, melanoma, renal cell or head and neck cancer. Aged about 23 to 90 with a mean of approximately 57 years, they were 82.7% male.

TCRdb keeps only in-frame clones here, not all; method: immunoSEQ multiplex PCR. Here the sample spans 20,000 to 30,000 clones, 78% being singletons. The sample in question was CD4+ or CD8+ T cells sorted from blood, obtained in a trial of the OX40 agonist ivuxolimab. The receptor was derived from an adult with an advanced solid tumor such as melanoma, head and neck, liver or kidney cancer.

This CDR3 is CASSPPVRETQYF. Here the CDR3 DNA reads TGTGCCAGCAGTCCCCCCGTAAGAGAGACCCAGTACTTC. This chain links TRBV28 with TRBJ2-5, with D unclear. The CDR3 sequence is 13 residues long. V lost 5 bases and J 4 bases, leaving 11 bases between the germline ends. Germline CDR1 and CDR2: MDHEN and SYDVKM.